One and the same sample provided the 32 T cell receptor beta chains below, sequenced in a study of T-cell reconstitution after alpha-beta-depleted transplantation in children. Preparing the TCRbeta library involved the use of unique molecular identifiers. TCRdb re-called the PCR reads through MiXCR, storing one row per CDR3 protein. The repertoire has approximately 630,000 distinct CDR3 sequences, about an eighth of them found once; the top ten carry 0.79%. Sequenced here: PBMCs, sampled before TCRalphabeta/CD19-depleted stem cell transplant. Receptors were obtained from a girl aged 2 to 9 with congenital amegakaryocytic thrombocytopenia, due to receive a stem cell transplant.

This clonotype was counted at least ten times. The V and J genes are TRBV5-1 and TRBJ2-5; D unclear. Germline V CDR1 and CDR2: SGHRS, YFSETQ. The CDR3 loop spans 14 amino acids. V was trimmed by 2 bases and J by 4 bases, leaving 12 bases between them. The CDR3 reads CASSLWPGAETQYF. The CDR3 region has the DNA TGCGCCAGCAGCTTATGGCCAGGCGCAGAGACCCAGTACTTC.

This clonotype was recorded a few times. CDR3 residues: CASSPGTPLLSTGELFF. The CDR3 DNA is TGTGCCAGCAGCCCAGGGACTCCTCTGCTGAGCACCGGGGAGCTGTTTTTT. The chain links TRBV5-6 to TRBJ2-2; maybe TRBD2 (6 bases). V was trimmed by 4 bases and J by 4 bases, leaving 20 bases between them. The CDR3 runs 17 residues. CDR1 SGHDT and CDR2 YYEEEE come from the germline V gene.

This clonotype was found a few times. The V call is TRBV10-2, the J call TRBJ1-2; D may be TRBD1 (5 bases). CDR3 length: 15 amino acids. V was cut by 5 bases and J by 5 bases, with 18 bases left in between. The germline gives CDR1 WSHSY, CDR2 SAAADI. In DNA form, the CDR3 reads TGCGCCAGCAGTCTTACGAATGGGGACGGATATGGCTACACCTTC. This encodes CASSLTNGDGYGYTF.

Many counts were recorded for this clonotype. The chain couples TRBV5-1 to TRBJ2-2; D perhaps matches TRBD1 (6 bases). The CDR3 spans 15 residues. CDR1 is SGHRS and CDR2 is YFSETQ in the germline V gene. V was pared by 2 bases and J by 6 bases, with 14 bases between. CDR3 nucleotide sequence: TGCGCCAGCAGCTTTAACAGGGAGATAGCCGGGGAGCTGTTTTTT. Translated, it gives CASSFNREIAGELFF.

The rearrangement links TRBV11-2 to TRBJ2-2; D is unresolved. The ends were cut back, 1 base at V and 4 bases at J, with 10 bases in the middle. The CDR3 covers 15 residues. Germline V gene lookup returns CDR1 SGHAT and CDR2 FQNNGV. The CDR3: CASSLGPRGTGELFF. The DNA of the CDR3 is TGTGCCAGCAGCTTAGGCCCTAGAGGCACCGGGGAGCTGTTTTTT. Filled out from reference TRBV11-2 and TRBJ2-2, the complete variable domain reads EAGVAQSPRYKIIEKRQSVAFWCNPISGHATLYWYQQILGQGPKLLIQFQNNGVVDDSQLPKDRFSAERLKGVDSTLKIQPAKLEDSAVYLCASSLGPRGTGELFFGEGSRLTVL.

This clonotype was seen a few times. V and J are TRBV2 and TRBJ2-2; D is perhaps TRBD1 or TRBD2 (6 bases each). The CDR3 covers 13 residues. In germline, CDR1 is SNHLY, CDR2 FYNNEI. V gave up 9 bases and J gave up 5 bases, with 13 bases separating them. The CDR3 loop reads CARRGAETGELFF. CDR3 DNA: TGTGCCAGAAGGGGGGCAGAGACCGGGGAGCTGTTTTTT.

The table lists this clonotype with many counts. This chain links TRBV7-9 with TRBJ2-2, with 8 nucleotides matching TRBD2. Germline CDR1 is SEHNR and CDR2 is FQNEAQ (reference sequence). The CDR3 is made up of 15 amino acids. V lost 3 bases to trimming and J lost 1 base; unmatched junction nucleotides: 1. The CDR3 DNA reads TGTGCCAGCAGCTTTACTAGCGGGAACACCGGGGAGCTGTTTTTT. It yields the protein CASSFTSGNTGELFF.

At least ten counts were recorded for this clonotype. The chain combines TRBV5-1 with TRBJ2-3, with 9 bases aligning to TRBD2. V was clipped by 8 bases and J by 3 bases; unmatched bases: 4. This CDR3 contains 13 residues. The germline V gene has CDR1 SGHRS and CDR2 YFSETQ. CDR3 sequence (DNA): TGCGCCAGTGCCCTAGCGGGGACAGATACGCAGTATTTT. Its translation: CASALAGTDTQYF. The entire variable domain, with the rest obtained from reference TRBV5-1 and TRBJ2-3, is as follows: KAGVTQTPRYLIKTRGQQVTLSCSPISGHRSVSWYQQTPGQGLQFLFEYFSETQRNKGNFPGRFSGRQFSNSRSEMNVSTLELGDSALYLCASALAGTDTQYFGPGTRLTVL.

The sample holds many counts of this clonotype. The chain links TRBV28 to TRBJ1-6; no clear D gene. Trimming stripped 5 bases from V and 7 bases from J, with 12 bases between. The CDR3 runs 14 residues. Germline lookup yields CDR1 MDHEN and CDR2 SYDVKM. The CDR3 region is CASSPPGGNSPLHF. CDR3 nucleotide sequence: TGTGCCAGCAGTCCTCCAGGAGGAAATTCACCCCTCCACTTT.

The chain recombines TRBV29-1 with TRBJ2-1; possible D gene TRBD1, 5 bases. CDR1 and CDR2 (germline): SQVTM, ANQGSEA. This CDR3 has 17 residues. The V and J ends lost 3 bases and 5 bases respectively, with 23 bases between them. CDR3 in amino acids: CSVDIPRAPSVDNEQFF. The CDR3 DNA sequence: TGCAGCGTTGATATTCCCAGGGCCCCGAGTGTGGACAATGAGCAGTTCTTC.

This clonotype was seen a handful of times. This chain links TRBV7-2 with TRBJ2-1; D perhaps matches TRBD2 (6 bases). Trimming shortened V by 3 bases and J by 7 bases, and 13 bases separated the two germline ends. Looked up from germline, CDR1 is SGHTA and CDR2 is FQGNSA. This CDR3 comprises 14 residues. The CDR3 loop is CASSLDAGRNEQFF. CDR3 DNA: TGTGCCAGCAGCTTGGATGCGGGAAGAAATGAGCAGTTCTTC.

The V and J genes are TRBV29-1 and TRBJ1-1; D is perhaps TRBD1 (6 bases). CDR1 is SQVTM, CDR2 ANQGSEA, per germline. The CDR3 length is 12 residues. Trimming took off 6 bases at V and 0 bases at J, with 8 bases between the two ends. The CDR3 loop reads CSVGAMNTEAFF. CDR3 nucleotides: TGCAGCGTGGGGGCGATGAACACTGAAGCTTTCTTT.

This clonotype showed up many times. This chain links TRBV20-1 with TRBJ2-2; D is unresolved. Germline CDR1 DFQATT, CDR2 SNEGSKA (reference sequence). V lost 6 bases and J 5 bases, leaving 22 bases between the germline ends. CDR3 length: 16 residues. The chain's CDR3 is CSASPLVGPRTGELFF. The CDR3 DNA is TGCAGTGCCAGTCCCCTAGTCGGGCCGAGAACCGGGGAGCTGTTTTTT.

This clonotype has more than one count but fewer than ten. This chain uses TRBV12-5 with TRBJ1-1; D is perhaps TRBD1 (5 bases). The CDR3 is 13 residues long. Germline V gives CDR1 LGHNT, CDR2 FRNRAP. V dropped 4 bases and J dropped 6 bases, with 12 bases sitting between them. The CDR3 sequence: CASGSPGGSEAFF. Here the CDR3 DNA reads TGTGCTAGTGGTTCGCCTGGGGGTTCTGAAGCTTTCTTT.

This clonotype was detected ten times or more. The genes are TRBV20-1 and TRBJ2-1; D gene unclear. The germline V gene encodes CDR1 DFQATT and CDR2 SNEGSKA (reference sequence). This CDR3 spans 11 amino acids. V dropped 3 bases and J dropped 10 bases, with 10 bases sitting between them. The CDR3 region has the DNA TGCAGTGCTAGGCCCCTGGGGGAGCAGTTCTTC. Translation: CSARPLGEQFF.

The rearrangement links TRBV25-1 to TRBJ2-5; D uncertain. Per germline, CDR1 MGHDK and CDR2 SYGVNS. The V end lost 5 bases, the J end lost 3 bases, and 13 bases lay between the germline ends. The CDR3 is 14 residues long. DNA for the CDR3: TGTGCCAGCAGTCAGGCACCCAACGAAGAGACCCAGTACTTC. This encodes CASSQAPNEETQYF. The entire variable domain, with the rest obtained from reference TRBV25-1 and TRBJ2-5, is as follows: EADIYQTPRYLVIGTGKKITLECSQTMGHDKMYWYQQDPGMELHLIHYSYGVNSTEKGDLSSESTVSRIRTEHFPLTLESARPSHTSQYLCASSQAPNEETQYFGPGTRLLVL.

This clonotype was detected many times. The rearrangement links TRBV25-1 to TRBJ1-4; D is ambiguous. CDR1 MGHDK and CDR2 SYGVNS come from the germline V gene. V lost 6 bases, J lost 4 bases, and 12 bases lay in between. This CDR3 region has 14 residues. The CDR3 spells CASSSQNINEKLFF. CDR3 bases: TGTGCCAGCAGCTCCCAGAACATTAATGAAAAACTGTTTTTT.

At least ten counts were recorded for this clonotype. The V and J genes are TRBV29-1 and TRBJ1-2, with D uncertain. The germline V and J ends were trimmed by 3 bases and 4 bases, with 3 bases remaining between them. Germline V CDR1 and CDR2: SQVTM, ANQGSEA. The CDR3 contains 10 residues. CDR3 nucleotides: TGCAGCGTTGATGGCTATGGCTACACCTTC. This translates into CSVDGYGYTF.

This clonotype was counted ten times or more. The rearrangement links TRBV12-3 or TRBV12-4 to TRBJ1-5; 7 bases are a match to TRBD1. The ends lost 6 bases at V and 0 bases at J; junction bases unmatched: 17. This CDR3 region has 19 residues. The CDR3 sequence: CASSLHPGQQFDSNQPQHF. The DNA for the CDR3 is TGTGCCAGCAGCCTTCATCCGGGACAGCAGTTCGATAGCAATCAGCCCCAGCATTTT.

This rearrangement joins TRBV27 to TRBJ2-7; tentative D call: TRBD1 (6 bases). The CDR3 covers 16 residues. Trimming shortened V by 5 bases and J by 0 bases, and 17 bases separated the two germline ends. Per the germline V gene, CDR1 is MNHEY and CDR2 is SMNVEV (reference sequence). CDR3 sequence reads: CASSPQGFLSSYEQYF. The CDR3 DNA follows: TGTGCCAGCAGTCCCCAGGGGTTCCTTAGCTCCTACGAGCAGTACTTC.

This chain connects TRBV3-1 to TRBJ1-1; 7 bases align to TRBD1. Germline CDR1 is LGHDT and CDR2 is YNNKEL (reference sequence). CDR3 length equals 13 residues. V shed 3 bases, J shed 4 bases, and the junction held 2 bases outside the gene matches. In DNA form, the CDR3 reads TGTGCCAGCAGCCAGGGGGACAGCACTGAAGCTTTCTTT. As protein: CASSQGDSTEAFF.

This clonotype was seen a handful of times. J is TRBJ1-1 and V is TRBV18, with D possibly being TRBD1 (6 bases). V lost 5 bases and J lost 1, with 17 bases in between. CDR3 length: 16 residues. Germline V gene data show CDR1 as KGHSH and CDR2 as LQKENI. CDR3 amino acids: CASSREPQGPNTEAFF. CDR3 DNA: TGTGCCAGCTCAAGAGAGCCCCAGGGGCCGAACACTGAAGCTTTCTTT.

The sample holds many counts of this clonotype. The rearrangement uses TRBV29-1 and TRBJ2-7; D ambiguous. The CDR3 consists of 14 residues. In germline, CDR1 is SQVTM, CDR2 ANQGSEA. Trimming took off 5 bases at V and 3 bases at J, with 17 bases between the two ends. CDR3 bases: TGCAGCGTTAATTTCGTTGACGGAAACTACGAGCAGTACTTC. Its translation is CSVNFVDGNYEQYF.

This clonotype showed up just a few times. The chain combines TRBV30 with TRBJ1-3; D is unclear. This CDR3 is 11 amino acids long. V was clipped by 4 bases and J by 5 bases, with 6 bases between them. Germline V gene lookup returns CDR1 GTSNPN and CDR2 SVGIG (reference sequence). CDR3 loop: CAWTQRNTIYF. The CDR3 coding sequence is TGTGCCTGGACCCAAAGAAACACCATATATTTT.

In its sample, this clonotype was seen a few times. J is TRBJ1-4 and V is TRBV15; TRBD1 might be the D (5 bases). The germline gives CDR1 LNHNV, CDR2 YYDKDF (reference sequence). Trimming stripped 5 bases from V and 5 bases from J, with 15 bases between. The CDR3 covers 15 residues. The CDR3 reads CATSPRGGGNEKLFF. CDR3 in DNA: TGTGCCACCAGCCCCCGGGGCGGGGGGAATGAAAAACTGTTTTTT.

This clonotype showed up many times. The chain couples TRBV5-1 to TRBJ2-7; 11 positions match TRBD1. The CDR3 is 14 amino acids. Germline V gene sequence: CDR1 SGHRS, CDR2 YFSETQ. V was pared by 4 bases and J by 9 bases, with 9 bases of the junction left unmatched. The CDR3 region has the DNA TGCGCCAGCAGCCTTCGGACAGGGGGCGAGGGGCAGTACTTC. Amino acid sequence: CASSLRTGGEGQYF.

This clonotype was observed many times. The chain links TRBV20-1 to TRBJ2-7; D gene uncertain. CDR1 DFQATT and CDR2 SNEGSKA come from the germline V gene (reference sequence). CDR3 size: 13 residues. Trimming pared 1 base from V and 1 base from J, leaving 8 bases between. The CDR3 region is CSARGPISYEQYF. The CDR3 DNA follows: TGCAGTGCTAGAGGCCCAATTTCCTACGAGCAGTACTTC.

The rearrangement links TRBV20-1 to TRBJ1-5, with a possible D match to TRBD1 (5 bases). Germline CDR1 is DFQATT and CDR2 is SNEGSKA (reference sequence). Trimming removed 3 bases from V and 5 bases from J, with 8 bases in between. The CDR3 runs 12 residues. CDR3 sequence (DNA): TGCAGTGCTAGCAGGGTGGATCAGCCCCAGCATTTT. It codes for CSASRVDQPQHF.

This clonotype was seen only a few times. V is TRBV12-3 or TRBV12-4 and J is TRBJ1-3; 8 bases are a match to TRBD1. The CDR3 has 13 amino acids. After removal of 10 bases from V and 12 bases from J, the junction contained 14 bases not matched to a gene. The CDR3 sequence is CAMQGQAPNGIYF. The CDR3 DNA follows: TGTGCCATGCAGGGACAGGCCCCGAACGGCATATATTTT.

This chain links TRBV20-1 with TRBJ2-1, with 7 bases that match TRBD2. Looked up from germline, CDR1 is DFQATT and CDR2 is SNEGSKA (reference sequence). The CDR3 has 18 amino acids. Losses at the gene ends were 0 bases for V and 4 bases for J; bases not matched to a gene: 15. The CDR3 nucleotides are TGCAGTGCTAGAGATCACCGGGAGGTCCAGCGGGGATACAATGAGCAGTTCTTC. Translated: CSARDHREVQRGYNEQFF.

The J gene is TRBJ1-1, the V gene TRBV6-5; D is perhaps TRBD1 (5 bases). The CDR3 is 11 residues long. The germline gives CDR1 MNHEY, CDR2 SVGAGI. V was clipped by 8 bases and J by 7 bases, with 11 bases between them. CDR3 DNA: TGTGCCAGCGAATTGGGGGGTGAAGCTTTCTTT. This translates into CASELGGEAFF.

The CDR3 loop reads CASSLRRQYEQYF. CDR3 coding DNA: TGTGCCAGCAGTTTACGGCGGCAGTACGAGCAGTACTTC. The chain joins TRBV27 to TRBJ2-7; no reliable D call. The CDR3 totals 13 residues. Trimming took 2 bases from V and 4 from J, leaving 9 bases between them. CDR1 and CDR2 from the germline V gene are MNHEY and SMNVEV (reference sequence).